Shown below are 11 T cell receptor beta chains from a single sample sequenced in a study of blood T cell repertoires in COVID-19. Method: immunoSEQ multiplex PCR; TCRdb's copy keeps in-frame clones and lacks some. The sample holds around 700,000 clones; approximately 90% are singletons and the top ten take over 0.2%. Input material: peripheral blood. All receptors come from a woman aged 18-29 years with acute or convalescent COVID-19.

The V gene is TRBV4-3, the J gene TRBJ1-5, with TRBD1 identical over 7 bases. The V and J ends lost 3 bases and 1 base, in that order; junction bases with no gene match: 3. Germline lookup yields CDR1 LGHNA and CDR2 YSLEER. The CDR3 is made up of 15 amino acids. CDR3 DNA: TGCGCCAGCAGCCACCAGACAGGGAGCAATCAGCCCCAGCATTTT. Translated: CASSHQTGSNQPQHF.

This chain links TRBV3-1 (or the pseudogene TRBV3-2) with TRBJ2-7, with TRBD1 as a possible D gene (7 bases). The CDR3 length is 16 residues. V lost 7 bases and J 2 bases, leaving 21 bases between the germline ends. Germline CDR1 reads LGHDT; CDR2 reads YNNKEL (reference sequence). The CDR3 bases are TGTGCCAGCAAAAGAGGGGGCGGGGTCCCGCCCTACGAGCAGTACTTC. Protein product: CASKRGGGVPPYEQYF.

V gene TRBV2 combines with J gene TRBJ2-3, with 9 bases identical to TRBD2. V lost 7 bases, J lost 8 bases, and 7 bases stayed unmatched. Germline V gene sequence: CDR1 SNHLY, CDR2 FYNNEI. The CDR3 contains 13 residues. CDR3 in DNA: TGTGCCAGCATGGGCGGGGGGGCAGGTACGCAGTATTTT. Translation gives CASMGGGAGTQYF.

In the case of this clone: The sample contains more than one DNA sequence encoding this CDR3. The chain links TRBV19 to TRBJ1-1; 8 bases are a match to TRBD1. Trimming cost V 5 bases and J 5 bases; bases outside gene matches: 7. The length of the CDR3 is 14 residues. The germline CDR1 and CDR2 sequences are LNHDA and SQIVND (reference sequence). The DNA of the CDR3 is TGTGCCAGTAGTCCTCGACAGGGGTGGACTGAAGCTTTCTTT. This gives the protein CASSPRQGWTEAFF.

The V call is TRBV7-2, the J call TRBJ1-2; 7 positions agree with TRBD1. After removal of 11 bases from V and 4 bases from J, the junction contained 16 bases not matched to a gene. Germline V gives CDR1 SGHTA, CDR2 FQGNSA. The CDR3 has 15 amino acids. Here the CDR3 DNA reads TGTGCCGAGGGACAGATTAGACCAGGCGGCTATGGCTACACCTTC. Translating gives CAEGQIRPGGYGYTF.

CDR3 DNA sequence: TGTGCCGTCGGCCAAGAGACCCAGTACTTC. Its protein product is CAVGQETQYF. The chain links TRBV19 to TRBJ2-5; D gene uncertain. This CDR3 comprises 10 residues. From germline, CDR1 is LNHDA and CDR2 SQIVND (reference sequence). V was clipped by 11 bases and J by 1 base, with 5 bases between them.

This clone appeared a few times. V and J are TRBV7-2 and TRBJ1-1, with 9 positions matching TRBD1. V gave up 7 bases and J gave up 4 bases; unmatched junction bases: 7. This CDR3 has 14 residues. Germline V CDR1 and CDR2: SGHTA, FQGNSA. CDR3 coding DNA: TGTGCCAGCACCAACAGGGGGCCAGTCACTGAAGCTTTCTTT. It encodes CASTNRGPVTEAFF.

This clone was detected a few times. The chain employs TRBV5-4 and TRBJ1-2; the match to TRBD1 covers 7 bases. This CDR3 contains 14 residues. Germline V gene lookup returns CDR1 SGHNT and CDR2 YYREEE (reference sequence). V lost 5 bases, J lost 2 bases, and 6 bases stayed unmatched. The CDR3 region is CASRSAGQNYGYTF. CDR3 coding DNA: TGTGCCAGCAGGAGTGCGGGACAGAACTATGGCTACACCTTC.

V usage is TRBV5-6 and J usage is TRBJ2-3, with TRBD2 matching 9 bases. With V trimmed by 2 bases and J by 0 bases, 4 bases remained unmatched. The CDR3 sequence is 16 residues long. Germline V gives CDR1 SGHDT, CDR2 YYEEEE. The chain's CDR3 is CASSFSGGPSTDTQYF. The CDR3 DNA reads TGTGCCAGCAGCTTTAGCGGGGGACCTAGCACAGATACGCAGTATTTT.

The V call is TRBV6-6, the J call TRBJ1-4; maybe TRBD1 (5 bases). CDR1 is MNHNY and CDR2 is SVGAGI in the germline V gene (reference sequence). The CDR3 loop spans 15 amino acids. V was shortened by 0 bases and J by 8 bases, with 13 bases between the two germline ends. The CDR3 bases are TGTGCCAGCAGTTACTCAGGCCAGGGTCGGGAAAAACTGTTTTTT. Encoded protein: CASSYSGQGREKLFF.

The V gene is TRBV19, the J gene TRBJ1-5; 9 bases agree with TRBD1. V lost 3 bases, J lost 6 bases, and 6 bases stayed unmatched. The CDR3 runs 15 residues. Per the germline V gene, CDR1 is LNHDA and CDR2 is SQIVND (reference sequence). CDR3 in DNA: TGTGCCAGTAGTATTGGTCGGGACAGGGCTCAGCCCCAGCATTTT. It codes for CASSIGRDRAQPQHF.